This TCR beta chain was retrieved from a study of monozygotic twins with inflammatory bowel disease. TCRdb re-called the 5' RACE reads and shows each CDR3 protein once, DNA omitted. The sample's table shows 350,000 to 550,000 distinct CDR3 sequences. The length of the CDR3 is 13 residues. The germline gives CDR1 LNHDA, CDR2 SQIVND (reference sequence). With no T cell sorting beforehand, total RNA was isolated from whole blood. Study findings and constraints: Comparison of concordant versus discordant twins revealed no difference in repertoire similarity, possibly due to limited power. Differing immunosuppressive treatments may have added variability to patient repertoires. The study found lower TCRbeta diversity (inverse Simpson) in IBD patients than in healthy co-twins.

Note on this clonotype: Antigen specificity is unknown.

Sequenced sample: blood. The chain couples TRBV19 to TRBJ2-5; lacking DNA, the TRBD1 call made by TCRdb goes unchecked. This TCR was sampled from a human donor with ulcerative colitis or Crohn's disease, or a healthy co-twin of an affected twin (not recorded which). The chain's CDR3 is CASRRIPEETQYF.